This T cell receptor (beta chain) was retrieved from a study of metastatic and nonmetastatic thyroid tumors. Overall study context: Thyroid patients, malignant and benign, had repertoires compared across blood and tumor or nodule tissue. Overall study findings and caveats: Benign nodules reportedly had significantly lower TCR beta diversity than malignant thyroid tumors in blood and tumor.

All patients were untreated before thyroid surgery. Per the study methods: Built for papillary thyroid cancer, a distant-metastasis classifier drew on CDR3 differences across clinicopathological groups. TCRdb reassembled clones from the PCR reads with MiXCR. The V and J calls reflect TCRdb's pipeline rather than the authors' work. The sample has 7,000 to 8,500 clones; around a third are singletons. In germline, CDR1 is LNHDA, CDR2 SQIVND (reference sequence). CDR3 length: 14 amino acids. The V gene lost 4 bases and the J gene lost 5 bases, with 14 bases spanning the gap. This clone was recorded a few times. The antigen remains unidentified.

Sequencing was performed on tumor tissue. The TCR comes from a female donor with papillary thyroid cancer or a benign thyroid nodule (not recorded which). Some clones in this sample may be carry-over from other donors' samples. The rearrangement joins TRBV19 to TRBJ1-1, with D perhaps matching TRBD1 (5 bases). CDR3 sequence: CASSKSGGETEAFF. For the CDR3, the DNA is TGTGCCAGTAGTAAGTCCGGAGGGGAAACTGAAGCTTTCTTT.